This T cell receptor (beta chain) was sequenced during a study of response to subunit inactivated influenza vaccine. The study, taken as a whole, reports: T cells newly recruited by each seasonal influenza vaccination are few, the authors suggested.

TCRdb re-analysed the RT-PCR reads in MiXCR, keeping a single row per CDR3 protein. The sample yields roughly 780,000 distinct CDR3 sequences, approximately 18% seen once. A remark on this clonotype: Its antigen is not known.

From germline, CDR1 is DFQATT and CDR2 SNEGSKA (reference sequence). With 1 base clipped from V and 6 bases from J, the junction kept 6 bases outside the gene matches. The CDR3 is 14 residues long. This chain uses TRBV20-1 with TRBJ2-7, with 10 bases lining up with TRBD2. This sequence was found in a man aged 50-59 years who received an inactivated influenza vaccine. The sequences come from PBMCs from blood, collected 5 to 6 days after vaccination. CDR3: CSARGLAGPPEQYF. The CDR3 coding sequence is TGCAGTGCTAGAGGACTAGCGGGCCCACCCGAGCAGTACTTC.